This T cell receptor beta chain was sequenced in a study of T-cell reconstitution after alpha-beta-depleted transplantation in children. The count of this clonotype is one. Unique molecular identifiers were built into the TCRbeta library. From the PCR reads, TCRdb called clonotypes with MiXCR, one entry per CDR3 protein. The sample consists of about 690,000 distinct CDR3 sequences, around a sixth of them appearing once. Trimming took 2 bases from V and 4 from J; bases not matched to a gene: 15. Germline V gene lookup returns CDR1 SGHAT and CDR2 FQNNGV. The CDR3 totals 20 residues. The sequencing used PBMCs from the stem cell graft donor, collected from the stem cell graft. V gene TRBV11-2 combines with J gene TRBJ2-6; 9 bases are shared with TRBD1. The clonotype was recovered from a human donor who donated a stem cell graft to a child with acute myeloid leukemia. The DNA for the CDR3 is TGTGCCAGCAGCTTATACCCGTACCCCGGGACAGGGACCGGGGCCAACGTCCTGACTTTC. Translating gives CASSLYPYPGTGTGANVLTF.